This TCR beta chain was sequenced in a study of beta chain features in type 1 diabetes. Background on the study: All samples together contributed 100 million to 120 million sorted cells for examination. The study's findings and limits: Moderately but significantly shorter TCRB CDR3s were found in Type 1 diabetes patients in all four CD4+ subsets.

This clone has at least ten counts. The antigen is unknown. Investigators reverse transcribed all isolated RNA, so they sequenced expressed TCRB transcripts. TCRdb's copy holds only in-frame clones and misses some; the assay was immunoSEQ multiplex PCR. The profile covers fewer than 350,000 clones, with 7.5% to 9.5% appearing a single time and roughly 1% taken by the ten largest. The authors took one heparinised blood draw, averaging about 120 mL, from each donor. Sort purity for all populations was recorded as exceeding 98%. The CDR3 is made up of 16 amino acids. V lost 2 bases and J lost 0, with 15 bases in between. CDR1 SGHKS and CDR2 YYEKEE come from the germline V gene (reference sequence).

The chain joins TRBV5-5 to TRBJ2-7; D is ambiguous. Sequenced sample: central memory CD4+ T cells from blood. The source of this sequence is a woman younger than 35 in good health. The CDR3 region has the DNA TGTGCCAGCAGCTTATGGCCCAAAGCGAGCTCCTACGAGCAGTACTTC. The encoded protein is CASSLWPKASSYEQYF.